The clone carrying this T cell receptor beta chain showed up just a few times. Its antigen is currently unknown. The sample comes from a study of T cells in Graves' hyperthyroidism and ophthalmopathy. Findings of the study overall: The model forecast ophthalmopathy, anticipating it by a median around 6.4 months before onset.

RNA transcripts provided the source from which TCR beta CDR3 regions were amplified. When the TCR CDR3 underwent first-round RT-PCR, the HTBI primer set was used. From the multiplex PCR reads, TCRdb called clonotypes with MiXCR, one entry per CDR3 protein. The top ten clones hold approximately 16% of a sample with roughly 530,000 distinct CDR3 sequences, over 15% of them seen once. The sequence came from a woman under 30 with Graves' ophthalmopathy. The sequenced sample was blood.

CDR3 sequence: CASSQAFEQYF. The CDR3 bases are TGCGCCAGCAGCCAAGCTTTCGAGCAGTACTTC. V is TRBV4-3 and J is TRBJ2-7; D is unclear. Trimming removed 1 base from V and 6 bases from J, with 4 bases in between. Per the germline V gene, CDR1 is LGHNA and CDR2 is YSLEER. CDR3 length: 11 amino acids.